The 32 T cell receptor beta chains given below trace back to one sample, sequenced in a study of T cell responses to AZD1222 COVID-19 vaccine. Libraries were prepared by immunoSEQ multiplex PCR; TCRdb keeps only in-frame clonotypes and omits some of them. The data show 150,000 to 170,000 clones, about nine tenths seen once. The sequenced sample was peripheral blood, obtained on day 0 of MenACWY control vaccination. Receptor source: an adult in good health.

This chain joins TRBV3-1 (or the pseudogene TRBV3-2) and TRBJ2-2; D is ambiguous. The CDR3 covers 15 residues. CDR1 is LGHDT and CDR2 is YNNKEL in the germline V gene (reference sequence). Between the trimmed V and J ends, which lost 4 bases and 0 bases, there was a span of 9 bases. The CDR3 DNA is TGTGCCAGCAGCCGCGCGCACACGAACACCGGGGAGCTGTTTTTT. Its translation: CASSRAHTNTGELFF.

The CDR3 is CASIPPGTGGLCGELFF. The CDR3 bases are TGCGCCAGCATCCCGCCCGGGACAGGGGGCCTTTGCGGGGAGCTGTTTTTT. The rearrangement uses TRBV10-2 and TRBJ2-2; 12 bases are shared with TRBD1. This CDR3 spans 17 amino acids. Germline V gene lookup returns CDR1 WSHSY and CDR2 SAAADI. V lost 7 bases and J lost 7; bases outside the gene matches: 13.

On this clone itself: Distinct nucleotide sequences in the sample also encode this CDR3. The V call is TRBV5-1, the J call TRBJ1-2; 7 nucleotides align to TRBD1. Germline loops: CDR1 SGHRS, CDR2 YFSETQ. Unmatched junction bases numbered 3, after V lost 2 bases and J lost 5 bases. The CDR3 is 13 residues long. The CDR3 loop is CASSFDRDYGYTF. The CDR3 DNA is TGCGCCAGCAGCTTCGACAGGGATTATGGCTACACCTTC.

This chain uses TRBV28 with TRBJ1-1; no reliable D call. The germline gives CDR1 MDHEN, CDR2 SYDVKM. The CDR3 extends over 12 amino acids. V lost 7 bases to trimming and J lost 2 bases, with 8 bases between them. For the CDR3, the DNA is TGTGCCAGCAAGGAGGGTAACACTGAAGCTTTCTTT. It translates to CASKEGNTEAFF.

V and J are TRBV19 and TRBJ1-4; possibly TRBD1 for D (6 bases). Trimming removed 4 bases at V and 2 bases at J, with 14 bases between. From germline, CDR1 is LNHDA and CDR2 SQIVND (reference sequence). The CDR3 is made up of 16 amino acids. The CDR3 nucleotides read TGTGCCAGTAGTACCAACAGGGTAAGGACTAATGAAAAACTGTTTTTT. Encoded protein: CASSTNRVRTNEKLFF.

This chain links TRBV6-1 with TRBJ1-2; D uncertain. This CDR3 has 13 residues. From germline, CDR1 is MNHNS and CDR2 SASEGT. V lost 2 bases and J lost 4, with 8 bases in between. The CDR3 DNA is TGTGCCAGCAGTGAACGCTTGGGCTATGGCTACACCTTC. Translating it yields CASSERLGYGYTF.

The CDR3 sequence is CASSPTWGQGSGYTF. The CDR3 DNA reads TGTGCCAGCAGCCCAACGTGGGGACAGGGCTCTGGCTACACCTTC. The rearrangement uses TRBV3-1 (or the pseudogene TRBV3-2) and TRBJ1-2, with 9 bases identical to TRBD1. V was clipped by 4 bases and J by 7 bases; unmatched bases: 10. The CDR3 is 15 amino acids. Germline V gene sequence: CDR1 LGHDT, CDR2 YNNKEL (reference sequence).

This CDR3 is CASSLGASGRTDTQYF. The CDR3 DNA reads TGTGCCAGCAGCTTAGGGGCTAGCGGGCGCACAGATACGCAGTATTTT. The chain recombines TRBV7-6 with TRBJ2-3; 8 bases map to TRBD2. The CDR3 totals 16 residues. The J segment lost 1 base and the V segment lost 1 base, leaving 4 bases of the junction unmatched. Per germline, CDR1 SGHVS and CDR2 FNYEAQ.

A single count supports this clone. The chain is built from TRBV2 and TRBJ1-4; D is perhaps TRBD1 (6 bases). Germline-derived CDR1 and CDR2 are SNHLY and FYNNEI. This CDR3 is 14 amino acids long. V was cut by 10 bases and J by 1 base, with 13 bases left in between. The CDR3 loop is CAIQKTGTNEKLFF. The DNA for the CDR3 is TGTGCCATCCAAAAGACAGGAACTAATGAAAAACTGTTTTTT. The full variable domain, its missing parts supplied by reference TRBV2 and TRBJ1-4, is EPEVTQTPSHQVTQMGQEVILRCVPISNHLYFYWYRQILGQKVEFLVSFYNNEISEKSEIFDDQFSVERPDGSNFTLKIRSTKLEDSAMYFCAIQKTGTNEKLFFGSGTQLSVL.

The J gene is TRBJ1-2, the V gene TRBV19, with D possibly TRBD1 on 6 matching bases. Germline CDR1 is LNHDA and CDR2 is SQIVND (reference sequence). Trimming took 5 bases from V and 2 from J, leaving 18 bases between them. This CDR3 region has 16 residues. In nucleotides, the CDR3 is TGTGCCAGTAGTCCGGACAGAGGCTGGAACAACTATGGCTACACCTTC. Amino acids: CASSPDRGWNNYGYTF.

The chain joins TRBV27 to TRBJ1-5; D is ambiguous. V lost 5 bases to trimming and J lost 7 bases, with 12 bases between them. The CDR3 loop spans 13 amino acids. CDR1 is MNHEY, CDR2 SMNVEV, per germline (reference sequence). The CDR3 sequence: CASSRAERQPQHF. As DNA, the CDR3 is TGTGCCAGCAGTAGGGCGGAGAGACAGCCCCAGCATTTT.

This chain uses TRBV5-1 with TRBJ1-1; tentative D call: TRBD1 (6 bases). The V end was cut by 4 bases, the J end by 0 bases, with 10 bases between. Germline CDR1 reads SGHRS; CDR2 reads YFSETQ. The CDR3 is 14 residues long. The DNA of the CDR3 is TGCGCCAGCAGCCTTGGACAGATGAACACTGAAGCTTTCTTT. Protein: CASSLGQMNTEAFF.

In this sample, this clone turned up once. The chain is built from TRBV10-3 and TRBJ2-3, with a weak D call TRBD1 (6 bases). Trimming took 4 bases from V and 1 from J, leaving 15 bases between them. CDR3 size: 16 residues. Germline V gives CDR1 ENHRY, CDR2 SYGVKD. CDR3 sequence: CAISVSGNRGTDTQYF. The CDR3 coding sequence is TGTGCCATCAGTGTTTCTGGTAACAGGGGCACAGATACGCAGTATTTT.

V usage is TRBV10-3 and J usage is TRBJ1-3, with D hard to call. CDR3 length: 13 amino acids. V lost 5 bases and J 8 bases, leaving 13 bases between the germline ends. The germline CDR1 and CDR2 sequences are ENHRY and SYGVKD. For the CDR3, the DNA is TGTGCCATCAGTAATGGTACGCCAGACACCATATATTTT. It is translated as CAISNGTPDTIYF.

Turning to this clone: Compared with germline, one end of the junction differs, possibly owing to a read error. The gene calls are TRBV4-3 and TRBJ2-1, with unresolved D. The CDR3 is 14 residues long. Germline CDR1 reads LGHNA; CDR2 reads YSLEER. CDR3 in amino acids: CAGSQALRGNEQFF. The CDR3 DNA reads TGCGCCGGCAGCCAAGCATTGAGAGGCAATGAGCAGTTCTTC.

J is TRBJ2-3 and V is TRBV7-2; TRBD1 agrees at 7 bases. CDR3 size: 15 residues. The V gene's germline CDR1 is SGHTA and CDR2 FQGNSA. Trimming cost V 5 bases and J 0 bases; bases outside gene matches: 5. The DNA of the CDR3 is TGTGCCAGCAGCCCTCGACAGGGAAGCACAGATACGCAGTATTTT. This gives the protein CASSPRQGSTDTQYF. Variable domain in full (rest from reference TRBV7-2 and TRBJ2-3): GAGVSQSPSNKVTEKGKDVELRCDPISGHTALYWYRQSLGQGLEFLIYFQGNSAPDKSGLPSDRFSAERTGGSVSTLTIQRTQQEDSAVYLCASSPRQGSTDTQYFGPGTRLTVL.

This sequence joins TRBV5-6 and TRBJ2-5; a possible D gene is TRBD1 (6 bases). The ends were cut back, 4 bases at V and 5 bases at J, with 9 bases in the middle. Germline V gene sequence: CDR1 SGHDT, CDR2 YYEEEE. The CDR3 runs 12 residues. CDR3 nucleotides: TGTGCCAGCAGCCCAGGGGTGGAGACCCAGTACTTC. The encoded protein is CASSPGVETQYF.

The rearrangement joins TRBV5-6 to TRBJ2-2; D is unclear. CDR1 and CDR2 (germline): SGHDT, YYEEEE. This CDR3 has 15 amino acids. Between the trimmed V and J ends, which lost 2 bases and 8 bases, there was a span of 16 bases. The CDR3 sequence is CASSLVPGLRGELFF. CDR3 in DNA: TGTGCCAGCAGCTTAGTCCCTGGTCTGAGAGGGGAGCTGTTTTTT.

The chain couples TRBV7-3 to TRBJ1-4; D remains unclear. This CDR3 has 19 amino acids. The germline gives CDR1 SGHTA, CDR2 FQGTGA. V was cut by 5 bases and J by 8 bases, with 30 bases left in between. CDR3 sequence (DNA): TGTGCCAGCAGCCCTCGTGAAGGGTGGAAGCTATGTGTGTCGGAAAAACTGTTTTTT. This sequence encodes CASSPREGWKLCVSEKLFF.

The CDR3 region is CASSRGQGINYGYTF. The CDR3 coding sequence is TGTGCCAGCAGCCGCGGACAGGGCATAAACTATGGCTACACCTTC. V is TRBV3-1 (or the pseudogene TRBV3-2) and J is TRBJ1-2; 8 positions agree with TRBD1. Germline loops: CDR1 LGHDT, CDR2 YNNKEL (reference sequence). The CDR3 consists of 15 residues. V shed 4 bases and J 2 bases; nucleotides not matched to a gene: 6.

This sequence joins TRBV11-2 and TRBJ2-5, with unresolved D. Trimming left V 5 bases short and J 2 bases short, with 9 bases between. Germline V gene data show CDR1 as SGHAT and CDR2 as FQNNGV. This CDR3 contains 13 residues. In nucleotides, the CDR3 is TGTGCCAGCAGCCCCAATATACAAGAGACCCAGTACTTC. As protein: CASSPNIQETQYF.

This chain links TRBV2 with TRBJ1-2; a possible D gene is TRBD1 (6 bases). Trimming took 8 bases from V and 2 from J, leaving 12 bases between them. The germline V gene has CDR1 SNHLY and CDR2 FYNNEI. CDR3 length: 13 residues. CDR3 in DNA: TGTGCCAGCGGGCCCGGGACAAACTATGGCTACACCTTC. Translated: CASGPGTNYGYTF.

The rearrangement joins TRBV6-5 to TRBJ2-7, with D possibly being TRBD1 or TRBD2 (5 bases each). CDR1 and CDR2 (germline): MNHEY, SVGAGI. CDR3 length: 14 residues. V was clipped by 5 bases and J by 3 bases, with 14 bases between them. CDR3 DNA: TGTGCCAGCAGTCTTGGGACCGGATACTACGAGCAGTACTTC. This encodes CASSLGTGYYEQYF.

The V gene is TRBV11-3, the J gene TRBJ2-1; possibly TRBD1 for D (5 bases). Trimming took off 0 bases at V and 10 bases at J, with 10 bases between the two ends. Per germline, CDR1 SGHNT and CDR2 YENEEA. The CDR3 has 13 amino acids. Here the CDR3 reads CASSLDLAGEQFF. CDR3 sequence (DNA): TGTGCCAGCAGCTTAGATCTGGCAGGGGAGCAGTTCTTC.

The CDR3 reads CASSGTPNTGELFF. CDR3 nucleotides: TGTGCCAGTAGTGGTACACCGAACACCGGGGAGCTGTTTTTT. The chain couples TRBV19 to TRBJ2-2; no firm D call. Trimming pared 5 bases from V and 0 bases from J, leaving 7 bases between. The germline gives CDR1 LNHDA, CDR2 SQIVND (reference sequence). The CDR3 covers 14 residues.

This chain connects TRBV2 to TRBJ1-1; possible D gene TRBD1, 6 bases. The germline V and J ends were trimmed by 9 bases and 11 bases, with 16 bases remaining between them. Germline V gives CDR1 SNHLY, CDR2 FYNNEI. The CDR3 sequence is 11 residues long. CDR3 bases: TGTGCCAGTCTTGGGATACAGGGTGCTTTCTTT. This codes for CASLGIQGAFF.

The chain carries TRBV6-5 and TRBJ1-2; maybe TRBD1 (5 bases). The V and J ends lost 5 bases and 4 bases respectively, with 14 bases between them. From germline, CDR1 is MNHEY and CDR2 SVGAGI. The CDR3 sequence is 14 residues long. CDR3 amino acids: CASSPRGGIYGYTF. Written as DNA, the CDR3 is TGTGCCAGCAGTCCCCGGGGGGGAATCTATGGCTACACCTTC.

This sequence joins TRBV23-1 and TRBJ1-5, with no clear D. TRBV23-1 is an ORF, with its function uncertain. V lost 2 bases and J lost 7, with 6 bases in between. The CDR3 is made up of 12 amino acids. The CDR3 coding sequence is TGCGCCAGCAGTCAAGGGCGCCAGCCCCAGCATTTT. Translated: CASSQGRQPQHF.

This clone was seen a handful of times. The chain joins TRBV19 to TRBJ1-5; D might be TRBD1 (6 bases). The germline V and J ends were trimmed by 7 bases and 1 base, with 17 bases remaining between them. The germline V gene encodes CDR1 LNHDA and CDR2 SQIVND (reference sequence). This CDR3 has 16 amino acids. CDR3 sequence reads: CASTPRRGDSNQPQHF. The DNA of the CDR3 is TGTGCCAGTACCCCCAGGAGGGGGGACAGCAATCAGCCCCAGCATTTT.

In this sample, this clone turned up a few times. V gene TRBV28 combines with J gene TRBJ1-5; 9 bases line up with TRBD1. This CDR3 spans 21 amino acids. Germline trimming cut 3 bases from V and 0 bases from J; bases unmatched to any gene: 18. CDR1 is MDHEN and CDR2 is SYDVKM in the germline V gene. Here the CDR3 reads CASSLATHGLWDRDSNQPQHF. CDR3 nucleotides: TGTGCCAGCAGTTTGGCTACTCACGGGCTTTGGGACAGGGATAGCAATCAGCCCCAGCATTTT. Combining the CDR3 with reference TRBV28 and TRBJ1-5 gives the whole variable domain DVKVTQSSRYLVKRTGEKVFLECVQDMDHENMFWYRQDPGLGLRLIYFSYDVKMKEKGDIPEGYSVSREKKERFSLILESASTNQTSMYLCASSLATHGLWDRDSNQPQHFGDGTRLSIL.

This clone showed up just a few times. The DNA for the CDR3 is TGTGCCAGCAGTTTAGGGGAGACCCAGTACTTC. Its protein product is CASSLGETQYF. The chain is built from TRBV2 and TRBJ2-5; D not resolved. Trimming stripped 5 bases from V and 5 bases from J, with 6 bases between. This CDR3 region has 11 residues. Germline V lookup: CDR1 SNHLY, CDR2 FYNNEI.

The chain couples TRBV7-9 to TRBJ1-3; D might be TRBD1 (5 bases). Trimming removed 3 bases at V and 0 bases at J, with 18 bases between. CDR3 length: 18 amino acids. Looked up from germline, CDR1 is SEHNR and CDR2 is FQNEAQ (reference sequence). The CDR3 DNA is TGTGCCAGCAGCTTGCGGGACGGCCGCCGGCTCTCTGGAAACACCATATATTTT. Translated, it gives CASSLRDGRRLSGNTIYF.